These 8 T cell receptor beta chains were sequenced from one sample in a study of cytomegalovirus exposure and HLA in healthy donors (dated by TCRdb to the late 2010s). Preparation of the library involved the immunoSEQ multiplex PCR assay. For the multiplex PCR, a mixture combining 60 forward primers for TCR Vbeta segments and 13 reverse primers for TCR Jbeta segments was used. As stored in TCRdb, this immuneACCESS dataset retains in-frame rearrangements with V and J assigned. A fraction of the clones does not appear; measured against another copy, unresolved V genes explain less than half of the discrepancy, and the remainder lacks a known reason. In all, the sample holds about 130,000 clones, and about 80% of those were seen once. The ten largest clones take up around 3% of the sample. Specimen: PBMCs. These receptors all stem from a boy younger than 10 in good health and CMV-seronegative.

The chain couples TRBV7-8 to TRBJ2-1, with 10 bases identical to TRBD2. The germline CDR1 and CDR2 sequences are SGHVS and FQNEAQ. V trimming: 2 bases; J trimming: 10 bases; junction bases outside the gene matches: 17. The CDR3 consists of 18 residues. CDR3 region: CASSLYGEGLAGVQEQFF. CDR3 sequence (DNA): TGTGCCAGCAGCTTATATGGGGAGGGGCTAGCGGGAGTGCAGGAGCAGTTCTTC.

The CDR3 loop is CASGPGRELVYEQYF. The DNA of the CDR3 is TGTGCCAGCGGGCCCGGGAGGGAATTGGTCTACGAGCAGTACTTC. This chain connects TRBV9 to TRBJ2-5; 8 positions agree with TRBD2. The DNA matches TRBJ2-7 better at its end, which makes the J call doubtful. This CDR3 is built from 15 residues. Germline lookup yields CDR1 SGDLS and CDR2 YYNGEE.

The rearrangement links TRBV5-1 to TRBJ2-1; D is uncertain. The CDR3 is 16 residues long. With 4 bases removed from V and 0 bases from J, the gap between germline ends came to 14 bases. Germline CDR1 reads SGHRS; CDR2 reads YFSETQ. The CDR3 sequence is CASSARISRSYNEQFF. The CDR3 nucleotides read TGCGCCAGCAGCGCGCGGATCAGCCGCTCCTACAATGAGCAGTTCTTC.

The chain has TRBV18 and TRBJ2-3; D remains ambiguous. Germline CDR1 reads KGHSH; CDR2 reads LQKENI. Trimming removed 5 bases from V and 4 bases from J, with 7 bases in between. CDR3 length: 12 residues. CDR3 residues: CASSGFSDTQYF. CDR3 DNA: TGTGCCAGCTCAGGCTTTTCAGATACGCAGTATTTT.

This chain links TRBV12-5 with TRBJ1-1, with D possibly being TRBD1 (6 bases). This CDR3 comprises 14 residues. The germline CDR1 and CDR2 sequences are LGHNT and FRNRAP. Trimming shortened V by 7 bases and J by 9 bases, and 21 bases separated the two germline ends. The CDR3 loop reads CASALRGTLVKAFF. The CDR3 DNA is TGTGCTAGTGCCCTCCGAGGGACACTCGTGAAAGCTTTCTTT.

This clone came up once. The V and J genes are TRBV9 and TRBJ1-1, with D tentatively TRBD1 (6 bases). V lost 2 bases and J lost 4, with 12 bases in between. The CDR3 consists of 14 residues. Germline assignment: CDR1 SGDLS and CDR2 YYNGEE. Here the CDR3 DNA reads TGTGCCAGCAGCGTGGTGGGGGCGGGCACTGAAGCTTTCTTT. Protein: CASSVVGAGTEAFF.

This clone was detected only once. The chain is built from TRBV12-5 and TRBJ1-1, with 7 bases fitting TRBD1. V dropped 7 bases and J dropped 13; count of bases not matched to a gene: 9. The germline gives CDR1 LGHNT, CDR2 FRNRAP. The CDR3 sequence is 11 residues long. The DNA for the CDR3 is TGTGCTAGTGCACTTGACAGGGTAGGTTTCTTT. The encoded protein is CASALDRVGFF.

The chain recombines TRBV19 with TRBJ2-1, with TRBD2 matching 7 bases. CDR3 length equals 14 residues. Germline V gene sequence: CDR1 LNHDA, CDR2 SQIVND (reference sequence). Trimming removed 6 bases from V and 2 bases from J; junction bases left unmatched: 4. The CDR3 bases are TGTGCCAGTAGCCCTAGCGGAACCTACAATGAGCAGTTCTTC. Amino acid sequence: CASSPSGTYNEQFF.